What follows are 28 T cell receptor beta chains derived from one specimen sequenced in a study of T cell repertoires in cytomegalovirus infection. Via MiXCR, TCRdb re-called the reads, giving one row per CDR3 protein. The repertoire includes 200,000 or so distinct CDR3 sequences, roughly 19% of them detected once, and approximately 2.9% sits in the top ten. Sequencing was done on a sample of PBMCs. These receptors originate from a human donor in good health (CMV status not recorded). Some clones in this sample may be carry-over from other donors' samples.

CDR3 protein: CASSSVGSLGETQYF. The CDR3, as DNA: TGTGCCAGCAGTTCAGTCGGCTCACTCGGGGAGACCCAGTACTTC. The genes are TRBV12-3 or TRBV12-4 and TRBJ2-5; the D is unclear. Trimming stripped 4 bases from V and 5 bases from J, with 17 bases between. The CDR3 contains 15 residues.

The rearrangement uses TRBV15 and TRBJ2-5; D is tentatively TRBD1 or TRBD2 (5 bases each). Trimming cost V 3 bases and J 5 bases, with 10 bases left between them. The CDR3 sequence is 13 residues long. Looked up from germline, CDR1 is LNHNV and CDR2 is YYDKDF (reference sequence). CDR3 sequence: CATSSPWGETQYF. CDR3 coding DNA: TGTGCCACCAGCAGTCCCTGGGGGGAGACCCAGTACTTC.

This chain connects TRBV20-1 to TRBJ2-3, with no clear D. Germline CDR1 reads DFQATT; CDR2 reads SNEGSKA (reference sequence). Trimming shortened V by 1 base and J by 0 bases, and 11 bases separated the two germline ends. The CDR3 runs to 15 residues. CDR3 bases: TGCAGTGCTAGAGGAACTGAGACTAGCACAGATACGCAGTATTTT. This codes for CSARGTETSTDTQYF.

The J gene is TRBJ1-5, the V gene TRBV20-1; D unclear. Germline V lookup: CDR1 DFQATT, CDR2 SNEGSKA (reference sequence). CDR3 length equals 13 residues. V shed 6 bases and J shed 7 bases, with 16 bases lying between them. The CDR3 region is CSAGSGVEQPQHF. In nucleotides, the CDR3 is TGCAGTGCGGGATCCGGGGTGGAACAGCCCCAGCATTTT.

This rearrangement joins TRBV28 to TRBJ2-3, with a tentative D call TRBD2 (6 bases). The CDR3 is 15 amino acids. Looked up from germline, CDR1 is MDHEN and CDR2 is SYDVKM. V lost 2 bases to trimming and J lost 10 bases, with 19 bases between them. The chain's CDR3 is CASSLGATAGFPQYF. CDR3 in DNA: TGTGCCAGCAGTTTAGGCGCGACGGCGGGATTTCCGCAGTATTTT.

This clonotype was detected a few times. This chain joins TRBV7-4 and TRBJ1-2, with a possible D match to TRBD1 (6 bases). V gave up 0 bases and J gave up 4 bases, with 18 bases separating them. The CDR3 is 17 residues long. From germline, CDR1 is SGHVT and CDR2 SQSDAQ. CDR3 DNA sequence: TGTGCCAGCAGCTTAGCCAGGGGAAGCTGCCTAGGCTATGGCTACACCTTC. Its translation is CASSLARGSCLGYGYTF.

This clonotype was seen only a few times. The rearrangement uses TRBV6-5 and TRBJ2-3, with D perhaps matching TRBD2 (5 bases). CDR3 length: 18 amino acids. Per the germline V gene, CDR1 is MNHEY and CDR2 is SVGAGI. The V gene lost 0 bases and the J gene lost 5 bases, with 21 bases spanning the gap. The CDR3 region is CASSYSGFSGRGGDTQYF. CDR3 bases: TGTGCCAGCAGTTACTCGGGCTTCAGCGGCAGAGGTGGAGATACGCAGTATTTT.

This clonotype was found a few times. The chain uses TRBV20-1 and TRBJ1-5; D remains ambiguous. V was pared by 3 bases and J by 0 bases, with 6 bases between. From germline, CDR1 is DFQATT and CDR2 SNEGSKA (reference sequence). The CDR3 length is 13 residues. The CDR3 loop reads CSARADSNQPQHF. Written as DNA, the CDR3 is TGCAGTGCTAGGGCGGATAGCAATCAGCCCCAGCATTTT.

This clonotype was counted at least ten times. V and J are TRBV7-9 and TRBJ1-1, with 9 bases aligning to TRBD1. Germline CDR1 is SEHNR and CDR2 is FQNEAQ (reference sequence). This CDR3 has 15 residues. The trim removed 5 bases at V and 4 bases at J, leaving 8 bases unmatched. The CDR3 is CASSPWTGAGTEAFF. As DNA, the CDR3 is TGTGCCAGCAGCCCATGGACAGGGGCAGGCACTGAAGCTTTCTTT.

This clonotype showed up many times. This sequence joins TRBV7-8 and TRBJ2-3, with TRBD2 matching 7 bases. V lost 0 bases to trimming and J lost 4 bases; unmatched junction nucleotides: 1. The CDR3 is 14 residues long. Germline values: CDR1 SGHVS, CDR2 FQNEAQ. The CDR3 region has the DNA TGTGCCAGCAGCTTAGCGGGAGGGGCAGATACGCAGTATTTT. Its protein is CASSLAGGADTQYF.

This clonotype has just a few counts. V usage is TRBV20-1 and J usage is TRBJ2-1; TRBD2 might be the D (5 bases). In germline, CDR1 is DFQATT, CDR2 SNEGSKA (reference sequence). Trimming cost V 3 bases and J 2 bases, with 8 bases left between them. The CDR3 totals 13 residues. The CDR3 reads CSARRVAYNEQFF. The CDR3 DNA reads TGCAGTGCTAGGAGGGTGGCCTACAATGAGCAGTTCTTC.

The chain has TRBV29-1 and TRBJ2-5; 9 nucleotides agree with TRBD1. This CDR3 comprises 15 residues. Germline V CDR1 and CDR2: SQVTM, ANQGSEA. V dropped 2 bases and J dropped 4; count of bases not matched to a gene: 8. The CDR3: CSVEPTGGLLETQYF. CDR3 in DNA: TGCAGCGTTGAACCGACAGGGGGTCTCTTAGAGACCCAGTACTTC.

In nucleotides, the CDR3 is TGTGCCAGCAGGCGGACAGGGGGCAGGGACGAGCAGTACTTC. Protein product: CASRRTGGRDEQYF. This sequence joins TRBV6-6 and TRBJ2-7, with 11 bases lining up with TRBD1. Trimming at V came to 6 bases and at J to 5 bases, leaving 6 bases not matched to a gene. The CDR3 runs 14 residues. Per germline, CDR1 MNHNY and CDR2 SVGAGI (reference sequence).

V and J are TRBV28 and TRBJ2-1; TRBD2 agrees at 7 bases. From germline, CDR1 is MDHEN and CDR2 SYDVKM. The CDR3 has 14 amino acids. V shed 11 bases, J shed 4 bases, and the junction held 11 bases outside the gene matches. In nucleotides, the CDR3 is TGTGCCGGCATATCTTCTAGCGGATACAATGAGCAGTTCTTC. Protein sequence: CAGISSSGYNEQFF.

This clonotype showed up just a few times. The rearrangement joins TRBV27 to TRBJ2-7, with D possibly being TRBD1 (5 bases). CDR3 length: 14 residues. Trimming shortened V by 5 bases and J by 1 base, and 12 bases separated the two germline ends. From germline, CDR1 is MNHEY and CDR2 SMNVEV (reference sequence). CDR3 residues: CASSMGQASYEQYF. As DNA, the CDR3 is TGTGCCAGCAGTATGGGGCAGGCATCCTACGAGCAGTACTTC.

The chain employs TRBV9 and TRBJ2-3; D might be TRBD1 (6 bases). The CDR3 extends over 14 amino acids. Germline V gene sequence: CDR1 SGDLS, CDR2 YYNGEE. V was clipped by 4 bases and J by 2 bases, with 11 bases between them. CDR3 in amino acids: CASSYRQDTDTQYF. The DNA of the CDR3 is TGTGCCAGCAGCTATAGACAGGACACAGATACGCAGTATTTT.

Written as DNA, the CDR3 is TGTGCCAGCAGTGACCAGGGGATGAATGAGCAGTTCTTC. Translated, it gives CASSDQGMNEQFF. The chain joins TRBV2 to TRBJ2-1, with TRBD1 as a possible D gene (6 bases). V was pared by 3 bases and J by 7 bases, with 10 bases between. This CDR3 spans 13 amino acids. CDR1 is SNHLY, CDR2 FYNNEI, per germline.

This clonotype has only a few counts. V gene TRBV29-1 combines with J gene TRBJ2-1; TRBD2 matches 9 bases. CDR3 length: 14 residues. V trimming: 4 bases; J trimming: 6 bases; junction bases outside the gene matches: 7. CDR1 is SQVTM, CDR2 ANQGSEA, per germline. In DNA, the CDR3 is TGCAGCGTTGTGACTAGCGGATATATCAATGAGCAGTTCTTC. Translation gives CSVVTSGYINEQFF.

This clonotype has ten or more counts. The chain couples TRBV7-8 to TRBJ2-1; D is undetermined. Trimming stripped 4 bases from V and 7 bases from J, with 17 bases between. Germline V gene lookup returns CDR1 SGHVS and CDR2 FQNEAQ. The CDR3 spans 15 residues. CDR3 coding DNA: TGTGCCAGCAGCTCCCTTGTGAAGGTCGGGAATGAGCAGTTCTTC. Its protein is CASSSLVKVGNEQFF.

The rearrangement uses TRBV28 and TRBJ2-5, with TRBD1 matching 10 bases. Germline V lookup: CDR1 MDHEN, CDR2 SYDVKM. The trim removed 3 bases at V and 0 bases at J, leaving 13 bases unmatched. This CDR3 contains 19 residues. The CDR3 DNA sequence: TGTGCCAGCAGTTTTCCCCGGGACAGGGGCCTTCTGTACCAAGAGACCCAGTACTTC. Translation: CASSFPRDRGLLYQETQYF.

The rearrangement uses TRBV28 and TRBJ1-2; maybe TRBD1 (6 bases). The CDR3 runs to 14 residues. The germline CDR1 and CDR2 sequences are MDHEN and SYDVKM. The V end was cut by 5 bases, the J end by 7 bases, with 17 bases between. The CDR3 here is CASSIPGGAPGYTF. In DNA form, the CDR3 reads TGTGCCAGCAGTATCCCGGGGGGCGCCCCTGGCTACACCTTC.

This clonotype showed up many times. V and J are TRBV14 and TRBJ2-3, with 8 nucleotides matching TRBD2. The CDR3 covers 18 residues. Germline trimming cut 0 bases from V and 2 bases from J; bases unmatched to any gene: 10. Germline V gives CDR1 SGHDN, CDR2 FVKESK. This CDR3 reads CASSQDKALAGLTDTQYF. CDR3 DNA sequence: TGTGCCAGCAGCCAAGATAAGGCCCTAGCGGGCCTCACAGATACGCAGTATTTT.

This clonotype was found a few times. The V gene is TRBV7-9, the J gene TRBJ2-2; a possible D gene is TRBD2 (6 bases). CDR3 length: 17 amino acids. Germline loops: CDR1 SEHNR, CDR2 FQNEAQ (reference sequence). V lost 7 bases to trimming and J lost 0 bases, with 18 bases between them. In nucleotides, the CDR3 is TGTGCCAGCATTCCGCCACTCGGGGGTCCGAACACCGGGGAGCTGTTTTTT. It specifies CASIPPLGGPNTGELFF.

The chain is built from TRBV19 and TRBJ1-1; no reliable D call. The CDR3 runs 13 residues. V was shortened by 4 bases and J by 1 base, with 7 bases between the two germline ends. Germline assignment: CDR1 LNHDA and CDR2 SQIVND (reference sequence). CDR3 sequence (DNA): TGTGCCAGTAGTACCGAAAGGAACACTGAAGCTTTCTTT. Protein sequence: CASSTERNTEAFF.

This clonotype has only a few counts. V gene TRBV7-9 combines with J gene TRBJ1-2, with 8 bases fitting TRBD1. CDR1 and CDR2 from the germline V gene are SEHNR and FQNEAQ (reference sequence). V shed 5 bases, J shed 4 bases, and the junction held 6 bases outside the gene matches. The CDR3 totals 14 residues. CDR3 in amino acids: CASSLQDRAYGYTF. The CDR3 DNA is TGTGCCAGCAGCCTACAGGACAGGGCCTATGGCTACACCTTC.

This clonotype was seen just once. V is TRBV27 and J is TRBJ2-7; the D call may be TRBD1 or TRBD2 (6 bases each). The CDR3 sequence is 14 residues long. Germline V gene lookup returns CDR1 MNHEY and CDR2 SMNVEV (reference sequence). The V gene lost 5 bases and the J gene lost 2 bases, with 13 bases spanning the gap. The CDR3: CASSPSRGPYEQYF. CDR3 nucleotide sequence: TGTGCCAGCAGTCCTTCCCGGGGGCCCTACGAGCAGTACTTC.

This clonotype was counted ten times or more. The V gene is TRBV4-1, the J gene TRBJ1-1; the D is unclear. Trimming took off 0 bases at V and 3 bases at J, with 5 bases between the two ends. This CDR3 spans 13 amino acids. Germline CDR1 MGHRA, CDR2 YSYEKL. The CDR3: CASSQDRDTEAFF. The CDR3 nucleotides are TGCGCCAGCAGCCAAGACCGAGACACTGAAGCTTTCTTT.

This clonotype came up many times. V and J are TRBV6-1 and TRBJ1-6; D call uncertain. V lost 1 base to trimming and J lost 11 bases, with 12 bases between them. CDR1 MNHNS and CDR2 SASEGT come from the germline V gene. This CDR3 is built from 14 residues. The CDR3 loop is CASSEGDTSAPLHF. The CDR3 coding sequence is TGTGCCAGCAGTGAAGGAGACACATCGGCACCCCTCCACTTT.